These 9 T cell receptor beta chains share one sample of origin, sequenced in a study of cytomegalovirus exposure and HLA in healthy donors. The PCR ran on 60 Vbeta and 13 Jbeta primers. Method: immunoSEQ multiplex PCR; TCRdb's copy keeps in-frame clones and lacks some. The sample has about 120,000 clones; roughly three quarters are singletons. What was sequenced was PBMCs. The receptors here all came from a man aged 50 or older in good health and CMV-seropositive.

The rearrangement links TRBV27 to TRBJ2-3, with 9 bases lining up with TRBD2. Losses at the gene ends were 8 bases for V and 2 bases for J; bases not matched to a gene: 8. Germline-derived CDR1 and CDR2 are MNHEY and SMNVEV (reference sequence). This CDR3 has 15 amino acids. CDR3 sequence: CASGPAGGPTDTQYF. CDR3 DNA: TGTGCCAGCGGGCCAGCGGGAGGCCCCACAGATACGCAGTATTTT.

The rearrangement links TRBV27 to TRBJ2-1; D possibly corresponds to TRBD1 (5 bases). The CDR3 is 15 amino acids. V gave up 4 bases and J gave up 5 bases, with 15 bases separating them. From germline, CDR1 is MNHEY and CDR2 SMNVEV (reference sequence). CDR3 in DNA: TGTGCCAGCAGTTCAGGGCAGACAGCCGACAATGAGCAGTTCTTC. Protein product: CASSSGQTADNEQFF.

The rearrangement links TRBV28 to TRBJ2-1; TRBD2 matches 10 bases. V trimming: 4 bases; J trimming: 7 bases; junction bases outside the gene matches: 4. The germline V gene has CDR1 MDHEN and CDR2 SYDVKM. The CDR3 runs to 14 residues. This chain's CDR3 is CASSSPGLANEQFF. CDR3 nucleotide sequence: TGTGCCAGCAGTTCCCCGGGACTAGCGAATGAGCAGTTCTTC. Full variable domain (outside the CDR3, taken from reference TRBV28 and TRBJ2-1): DVKVTQSSRYLVKRTGEKVFLECVQDMDHENMFWYRQDPGLGLRLIYFSYDVKMKEKGDIPEGYSVSREKKERFSLILESASTNQTSMYLCASSSPGLANEQFFGPGTRLTVL.

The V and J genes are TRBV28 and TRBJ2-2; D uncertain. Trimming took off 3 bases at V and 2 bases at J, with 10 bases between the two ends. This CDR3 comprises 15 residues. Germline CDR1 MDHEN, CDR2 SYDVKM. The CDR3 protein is CASSLMAANTGELFF. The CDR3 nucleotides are TGTGCCAGCAGTTTGATGGCGGCAAACACCGGGGAGCTGTTTTTT.

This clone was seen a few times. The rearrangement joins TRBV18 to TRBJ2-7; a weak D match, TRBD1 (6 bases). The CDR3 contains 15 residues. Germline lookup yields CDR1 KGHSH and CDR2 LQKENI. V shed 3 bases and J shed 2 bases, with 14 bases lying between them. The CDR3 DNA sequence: TGTGCCAGCTCACCGAACAGGGAGCGAGCCTACGAGCAGTACTTC. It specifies CASSPNRERAYEQYF.

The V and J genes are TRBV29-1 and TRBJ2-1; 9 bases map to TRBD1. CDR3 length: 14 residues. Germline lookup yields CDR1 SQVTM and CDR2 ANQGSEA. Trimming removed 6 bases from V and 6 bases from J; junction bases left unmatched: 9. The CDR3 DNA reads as TGCAGCGTCCGTGGGGACAGGGCCGTCAATGAGCAGTTCTTC. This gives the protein CSVRGDRAVNEQFF.

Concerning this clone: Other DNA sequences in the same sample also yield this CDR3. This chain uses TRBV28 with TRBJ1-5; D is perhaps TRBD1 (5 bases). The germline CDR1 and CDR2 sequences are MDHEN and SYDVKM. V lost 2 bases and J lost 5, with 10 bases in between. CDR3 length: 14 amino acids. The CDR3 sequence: CASSLGQGDQPQHF. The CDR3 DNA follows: TGTGCCAGCAGTTTAGGGCAAGGGGATCAGCCCCAGCATTTT.

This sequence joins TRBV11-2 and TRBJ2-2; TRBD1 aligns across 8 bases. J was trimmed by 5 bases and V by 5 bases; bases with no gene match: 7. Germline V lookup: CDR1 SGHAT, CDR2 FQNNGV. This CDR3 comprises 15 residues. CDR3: CASSEDRGRTGELFF. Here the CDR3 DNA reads TGTGCCAGCAGCGAAGACAGGGGCCGGACCGGGGAGCTGTTTTTT.

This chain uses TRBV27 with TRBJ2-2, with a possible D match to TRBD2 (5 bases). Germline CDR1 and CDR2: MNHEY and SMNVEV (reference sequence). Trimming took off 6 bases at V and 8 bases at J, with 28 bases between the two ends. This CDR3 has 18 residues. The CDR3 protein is CASRRRLGEGWPRGELFF. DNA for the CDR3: TGTGCCAGCAGGCGACGCTTAGGAGAGGGTTGGCCTCGGGGGGAGCTGTTTTTT.